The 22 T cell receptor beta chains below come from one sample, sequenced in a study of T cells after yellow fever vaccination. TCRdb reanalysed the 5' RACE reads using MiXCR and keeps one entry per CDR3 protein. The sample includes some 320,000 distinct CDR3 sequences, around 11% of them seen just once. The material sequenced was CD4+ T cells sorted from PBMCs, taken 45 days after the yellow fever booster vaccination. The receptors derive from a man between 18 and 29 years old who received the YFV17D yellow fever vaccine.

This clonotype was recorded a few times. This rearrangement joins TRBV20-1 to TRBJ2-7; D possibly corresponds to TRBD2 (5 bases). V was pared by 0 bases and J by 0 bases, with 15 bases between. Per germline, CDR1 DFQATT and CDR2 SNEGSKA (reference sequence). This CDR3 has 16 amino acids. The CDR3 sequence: CSARDRRRGISYEQYV. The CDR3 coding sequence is TGCAGTGCTAGAGATCGGCGGCGAGGGATCTCCTACGAGCAGTACGTC.

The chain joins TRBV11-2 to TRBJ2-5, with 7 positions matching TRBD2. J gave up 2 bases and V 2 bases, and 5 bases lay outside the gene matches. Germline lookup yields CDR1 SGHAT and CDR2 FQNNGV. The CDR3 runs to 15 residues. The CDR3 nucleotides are TGTGCCAGCAGCTTAATGCTAGCGGATCAAGAGACCCAGTACTTC. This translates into CASSLMLADQETQYF.

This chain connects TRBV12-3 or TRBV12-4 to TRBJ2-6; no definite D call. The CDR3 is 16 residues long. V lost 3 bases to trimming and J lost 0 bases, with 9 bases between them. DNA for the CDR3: TGTGCCAGCAGTTTGGGCACTCTCTCTGGGGCCAACGTCCTGACTTTC. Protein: CASSLGTLSGANVLTF.

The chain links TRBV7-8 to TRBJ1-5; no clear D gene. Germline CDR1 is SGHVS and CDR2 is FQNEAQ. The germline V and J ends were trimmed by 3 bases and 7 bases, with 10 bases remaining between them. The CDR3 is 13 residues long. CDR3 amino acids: CASSLGFRQPQHF. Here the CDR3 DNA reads TGTGCCAGCAGCTTGGGGTTTAGACAGCCCCAGCATTTT. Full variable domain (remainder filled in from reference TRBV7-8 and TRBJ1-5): GAGVSQSPRYKVAKRGQDVALRCDPISGHVSLFWYQQALGQGPEFLTYFQNEAQLDKSGLPSDRFFAERPEGSVSTLKIQRTQQEDSAVYLCASSLGFRQPQHFGDGTRLSIL.

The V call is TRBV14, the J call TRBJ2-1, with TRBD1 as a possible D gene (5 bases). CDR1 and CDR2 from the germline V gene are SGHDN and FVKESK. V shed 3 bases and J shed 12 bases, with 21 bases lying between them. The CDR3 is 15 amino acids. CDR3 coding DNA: TGTGCCAGCAGCCAGGGGTCAGGGTATCTGGGTACGCAGTTCTTC. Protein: CASSQGSGYLGTQFF.

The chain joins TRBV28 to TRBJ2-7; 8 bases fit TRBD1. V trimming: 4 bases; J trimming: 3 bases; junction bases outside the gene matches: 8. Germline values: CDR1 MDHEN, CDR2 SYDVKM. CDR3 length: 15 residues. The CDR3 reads CASSYLRTGYYEQYV. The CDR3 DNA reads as TGTGCCAGCAGTTATTTAAGGACAGGGTACTACGAGCAGTACGTC.

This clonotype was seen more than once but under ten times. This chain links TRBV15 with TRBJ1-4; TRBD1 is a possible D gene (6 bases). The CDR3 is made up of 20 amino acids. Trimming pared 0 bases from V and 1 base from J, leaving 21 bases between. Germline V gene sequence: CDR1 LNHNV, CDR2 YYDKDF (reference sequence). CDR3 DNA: TGTGCCACCAGCAGAGATTTTGAGGGGGGACGCGTTAGAACTAATGAAAAACTGTTTTTT. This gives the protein CATSRDFEGGRVRTNEKLFF.

The CDR3 spells CASSYFWGTQYF. CDR3 sequence (DNA): TGTGCCAGCAGTTACTTCTGGGGTACGCAGTATTTT. The chain recombines TRBV6-2 or TRBV6-3 with TRBJ2-3; no firm D call. The germline V and J ends were trimmed by 1 base and 8 bases, with 7 bases remaining between them. The germline V gene encodes CDR1 MNHEY and CDR2 SVGEGT. This CDR3 has 12 residues.

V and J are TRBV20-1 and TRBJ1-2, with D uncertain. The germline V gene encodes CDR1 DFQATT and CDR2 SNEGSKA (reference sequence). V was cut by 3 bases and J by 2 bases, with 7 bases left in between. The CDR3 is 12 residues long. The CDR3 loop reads CSASPLNYGYTF. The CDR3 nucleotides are TGCAGTGCTAGTCCGCTGAACTATGGCTACACCTTC.

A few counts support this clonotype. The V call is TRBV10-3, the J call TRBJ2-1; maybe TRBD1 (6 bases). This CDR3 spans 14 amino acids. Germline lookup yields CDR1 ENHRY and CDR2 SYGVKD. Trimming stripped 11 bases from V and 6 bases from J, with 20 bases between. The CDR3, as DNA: TGTGCCTTCGGGGTTACAGGGAGAAGCAATGAGCAGTTCTTC. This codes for CAFGVTGRSNEQFF.

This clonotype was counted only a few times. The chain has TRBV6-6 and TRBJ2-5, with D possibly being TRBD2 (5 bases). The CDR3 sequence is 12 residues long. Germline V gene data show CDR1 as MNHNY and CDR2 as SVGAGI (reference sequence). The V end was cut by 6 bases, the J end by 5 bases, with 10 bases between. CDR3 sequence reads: CASRYTGETQYF. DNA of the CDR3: TGTGCCAGCAGATATACGGGGGAGACCCAGTACTTC.

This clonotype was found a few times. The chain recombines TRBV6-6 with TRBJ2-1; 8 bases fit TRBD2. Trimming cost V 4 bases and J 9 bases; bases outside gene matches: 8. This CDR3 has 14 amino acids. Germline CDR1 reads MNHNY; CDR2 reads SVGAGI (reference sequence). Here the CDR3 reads CASSSSGGNFEQFF. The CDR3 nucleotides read TGTGCCAGCAGTTCGAGCGGGGGAAATTTTGAGCAGTTCTTC.

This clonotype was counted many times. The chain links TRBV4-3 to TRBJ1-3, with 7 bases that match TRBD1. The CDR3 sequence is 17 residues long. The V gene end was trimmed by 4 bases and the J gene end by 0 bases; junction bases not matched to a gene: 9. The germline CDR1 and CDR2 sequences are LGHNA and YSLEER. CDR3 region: CASSPTTGQYSGNTIYF. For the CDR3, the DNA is TGCGCCAGCAGCCCGACGACAGGGCAGTACTCTGGAAACACCATATATTTT.

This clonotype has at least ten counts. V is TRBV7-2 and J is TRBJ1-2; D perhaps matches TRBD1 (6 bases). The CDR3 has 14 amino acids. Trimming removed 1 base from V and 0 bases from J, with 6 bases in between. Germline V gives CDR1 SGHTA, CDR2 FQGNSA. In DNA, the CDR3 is TGTGCCAGCAGCTTAGGGACAGCTAACTATGGCTACACCTTC. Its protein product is CASSLGTANYGYTF.

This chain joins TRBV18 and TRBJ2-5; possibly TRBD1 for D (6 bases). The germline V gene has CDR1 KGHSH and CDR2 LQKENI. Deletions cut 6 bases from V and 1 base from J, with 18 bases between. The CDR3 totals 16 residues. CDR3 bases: TGTGCCAGCTCGCGTTCACTACCGACAGGCCAAGAGACCCAGTACTTC. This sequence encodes CASSRSLPTGQETQYF.

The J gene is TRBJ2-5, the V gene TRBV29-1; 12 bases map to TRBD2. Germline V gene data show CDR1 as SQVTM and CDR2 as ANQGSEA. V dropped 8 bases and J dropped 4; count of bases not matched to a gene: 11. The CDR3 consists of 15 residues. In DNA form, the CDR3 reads TGCAGCTACAACAGACTAGCGGGGGCTGGAGAGACCCAGTACTTC. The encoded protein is CSYNRLAGAGETQYF.

The CDR3 loop reads CASSPGTSVYNEQFF. CDR3 nucleotide sequence: TGTGCCAGCAGCCCCGGGACTAGCGTGTACAATGAGCAGTTCTTC. V is TRBV7-3 and J is TRBJ2-1; 10 positions agree with TRBD2. The germline V gene encodes CDR1 SGHTA and CDR2 FQGTGA. J lost 4 bases, V lost 5 bases, and 5 bases had no gene match. The CDR3 loop spans 15 amino acids.

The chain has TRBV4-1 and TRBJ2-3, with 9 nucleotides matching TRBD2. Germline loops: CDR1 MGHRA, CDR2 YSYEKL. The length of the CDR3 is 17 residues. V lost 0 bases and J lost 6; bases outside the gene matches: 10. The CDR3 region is CASSQDLALAGADTQYF. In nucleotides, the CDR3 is TGCGCCAGCAGCCAAGATCTAGCACTAGCGGGTGCCGATACGCAGTATTTT.

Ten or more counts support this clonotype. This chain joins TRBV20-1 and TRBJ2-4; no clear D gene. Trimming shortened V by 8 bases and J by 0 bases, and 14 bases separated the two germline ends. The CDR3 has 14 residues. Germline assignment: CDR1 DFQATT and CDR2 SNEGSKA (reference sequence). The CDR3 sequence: CSTPPGIAKNIQYF. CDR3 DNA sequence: TGCAGTACCCCTCCAGGCATAGCCAAAAACATTCAGTACTTC.

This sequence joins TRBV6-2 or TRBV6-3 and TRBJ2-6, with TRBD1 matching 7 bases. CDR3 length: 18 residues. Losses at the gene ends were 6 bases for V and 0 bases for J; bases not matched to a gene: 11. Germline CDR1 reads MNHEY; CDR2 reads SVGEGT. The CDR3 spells CASRNRDRDFSGANVLTF. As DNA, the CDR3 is TGTGCCAGCAGGAACCGGGACAGAGACTTCTCTGGGGCCAACGTCCTGACTTTC.

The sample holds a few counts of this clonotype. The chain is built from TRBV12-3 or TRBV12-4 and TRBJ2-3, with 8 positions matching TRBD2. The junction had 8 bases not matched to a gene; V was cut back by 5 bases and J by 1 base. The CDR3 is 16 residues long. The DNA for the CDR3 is TGTGCCAGCAGTCCCCAACTTAGCGGGGGCACAGATACGCAGTATTTT. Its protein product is CASSPQLSGGTDTQYF.

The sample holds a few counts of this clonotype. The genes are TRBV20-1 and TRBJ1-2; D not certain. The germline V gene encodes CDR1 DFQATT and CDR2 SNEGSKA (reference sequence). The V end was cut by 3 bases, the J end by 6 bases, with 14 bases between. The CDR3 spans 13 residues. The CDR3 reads CSARVQSTDGYTF. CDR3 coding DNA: TGCAGTGCTAGGGTCCAGTCCACCGATGGCTACACCTTC.